This entry lists 2 T cell receptor beta chains sequenced from one sample in a study of blood T cell repertoires in COVID-19. Repertoires were generated with immunoSEQ multiplex PCR, while TCRdb's copy carries only in-frame clones and drops some. The sample holds roughly 140,000 clones, approximately 88% seen once. What was sequenced was peripheral blood. These receptors came from a woman between 50 and 59 years old with acute or convalescent COVID-19.

This clone showed up just a few times. The chain links TRBV7-9 to TRBJ1-2; 7 nucleotides agree with TRBD1. CDR1 and CDR2 (germline): SEHNR, FQNEAQ (reference sequence). V lost 7 bases and J lost 2; bases outside the gene matches: 7. This CDR3 contains 14 residues. The chain's CDR3 is CASINRGGNYGYTF. The DNA for the CDR3 is TGTGCCAGCATAAACAGGGGAGGAAACTATGGCTACACCTTC.

The chain uses TRBV19 and TRBJ1-5; TRBD1 matches 7 bases. With 3 bases clipped from V and 3 bases from J, the junction kept 8 bases outside the gene matches. The CDR3 sequence is 16 residues long. Germline CDR1 LNHDA, CDR2 SQIVND (reference sequence). The CDR3 region is CASSMSTGVANQPQHF. The CDR3 bases are TGTGCCAGTAGTATGTCAACAGGGGTTGCCAATCAGCCCCAGCATTTT.